This TCR beta chain stems from a study of regulatory T cells in long-lasting Graves disease. General observations from the study: Accuracy might have suffered from few samples. Sampling was limited to peripheral blood rather than thyroid tissue.

For TCR beta, libraries came from iRepertoire HTBI primers and Arm-PCR of CDR3 regions. TCRdb re-derived calls from the multiplex PCR reads in MiXCR, one entry per CDR3 protein. The sample lists 450,000 to 600,000 distinct CDR3 sequences; roughly 13% were seen once. Remarks on this clonotype: Antigen: not known.

Time point indicated: newly diagnosed GD, antithyroid drugs for less than 3 months. RNA isolated from PBMCs was used to make the TCR library. These data also featured in a second study, about T cells in Graves' hyperthyroidism and ophthalmopathy. That work states: Diagnosing involved the use of clinical symptoms, serum thyroxine and TRAb, thyroid ultrasound and orbital computed tomography.

The TCR sequence derives from a man younger than 40 with Graves disease. The sample consisted of peripheral blood mononuclear cells (PBMCs), taken at new diagnosis, from a patient treated with antithyroid drugs.

The CDR3: CASSIWQRKLSGTQYF. The CDR3 nucleotides are TGTGCCAGTAGTATATGGCAGAGAAAGCTCTCGGGGACGCAGTATTTT. V is TRBV19 and J is TRBJ2-3; D might be TRBD2 (5 bases). CDR3 length: 16 residues. Germline V gene sequence: CDR1 LNHDA, CDR2 SQIVND (reference sequence). Trimming shortened V by 2 bases and J by 9 bases, and 21 bases separated the two germline ends.